This TCR beta chain was recorded in a study of response to subunit inactivated influenza vaccine. Whole-study findings and limits: The authors offered the suggestion that each seasonal influenza vaccination recruits few new T cells.

TCRdb reprocessed the RT-PCR reads with MiXCR, giving one entry per CDR3 protein. The data contain more than 200,000 distinct CDR3 sequences, 12% of them singletons. The CDR3 length is 14 residues. V shed 5 bases, J shed 9 bases, and the junction held 7 bases outside the gene matches. The germline CDR1 and CDR2 sequences are SGHTA and FQGNSA. This clonotype was seen many times. Its antigen is not known. The source of this sequence is a man aged 50 to 59 who received an inactivated influenza vaccine. The sequenced sample was non-naive T cells sorted from PBMCs, obtained around two weeks before vaccination. The chain links TRBV7-2 to TRBJ2-1; 10 bases are shared with TRBD1. The CDR3 reads CASSARQGASEQFF. CDR3 DNA: TGTGCCAGCAGCGCCCGACAGGGGGCTAGTGAGCAGTTCTTC.